These 22 T cell receptor beta chains share one sample of origin, sequenced in a study of TIL therapy for anti-PD-1-resistant metastatic lung cancer. The libraries were made with immunoSEQ v3. The repertoire was sequenced with immunoSEQ multiplex PCR; TCRdb's copy has only in-frame clones and lacks some. Found here are approximately 57,000 clones, 80% to 90% of them singletons; the top ten hold about 2.7%. Time point defined: pre-treatment sample, taken before nivolumab and TIL therapy. The starting material was blood, obtained at baseline. The receptors here all came from a person between 25 and 79 years old with non-small cell lung cancer.

The chain uses TRBV7-2 and TRBJ2-7; D perhaps matches TRBD2 (6 bases). V lost 3 bases, J lost 0 bases, and 9 bases lay in between. The CDR3 is 14 amino acids. CDR1 and CDR2 from the germline V gene are SGHTA and FQGNSA. As DNA, the CDR3 is TGTGCCAGCAGCTTTAGCGGAAGCTCCTACGAGCAGTACTTC. This sequence encodes CASSFSGSSYEQYF.

This clone is a singleton in its sample. This chain connects TRBV6-2 or TRBV6-3 to TRBJ2-2, with a possible D match to TRBD1 (5 bases). CDR3 length: 15 amino acids. Germline loops: CDR1 MNHEY, CDR2 SVGEGT. V shed 7 bases and J shed 2 bases, with 14 bases lying between them. CDR3 in amino acids: CASTPGAPNTGELFF. DNA for the CDR3: TGTGCCAGCACCCCTGGGGCACCTAACACCGGGGAGCTGTTTTTT.

The V gene is TRBV7-2, the J gene TRBJ2-3; TRBD2 might be the D (6 bases). The CDR3 length is 14 residues. Trimming took off 5 bases at V and 0 bases at J, with 9 bases between the two ends. The V gene's germline CDR1 is SGHTA and CDR2 FQGNSA. The CDR3 loop reads CASSGGGSTDTQYF. The CDR3 DNA sequence: TGTGCCAGCAGCGGCGGAGGGAGCACAGATACGCAGTATTTT. Filled out from reference TRBV7-2 and TRBJ2-3, the complete variable domain reads GAGVSQSPSNKVTEKGKDVELRCDPISGHTALYWYRQSLGQGLEFLIYFQGNSAPDKSGLPSDRFSAERTGGSVSTLTIQRTQQEDSAVYLCASSGGGSTDTQYFGPGTRLTVL.

The rearrangement joins TRBV27 to TRBJ2-1; no definite D call. Per germline, CDR1 MNHEY and CDR2 SMNVEV (reference sequence). The CDR3 consists of 13 residues. V lost 3 bases and J lost 9, with 12 bases in between. The CDR3 sequence is CASSFASISEQFF. CDR3 in DNA: TGTGCCAGCAGTTTCGCGAGCATCAGTGAGCAGTTCTTC.

The V and J genes are TRBV11-2 and TRBJ2-2; a weak D match, TRBD1 (5 bases). Germline V gene sequence: CDR1 SGHAT, CDR2 FQNNGV. Trimming took 5 bases from V and 2 from J, leaving 15 bases between them. This CDR3 region has 16 residues. The CDR3 nucleotides are TGTGCCAGCAGCAGAACAGGACGGATAAACACCGGGGAGCTGTTTTTT. Translating it yields CASSRTGRINTGELFF.

This chain connects TRBV30 to TRBJ1-1, with TRBD1 as a possible D gene (5 bases). In germline, CDR1 is GTSNPN, CDR2 SVGIG (reference sequence). The CDR3 length is 13 residues. V was pared by 5 bases and J by 0 bases, with 10 bases between. This chain's CDR3 is CAWGTVMNTEAFF. In DNA form, the CDR3 reads TGTGCCTGGGGGACGGTCATGAACACTGAAGCTTTCTTT.

The chain joins TRBV28 to TRBJ2-4; D remains ambiguous. Germline assignment: CDR1 MDHEN and CDR2 SYDVKM. Between the trimmed V and J ends, which lost 5 bases and 8 bases, there was a span of 13 bases. This CDR3 is built from 13 residues. The CDR3 sequence: CASSPPGWDIQYF. CDR3 DNA sequence: TGTGCCAGCAGTCCGCCCGGGTGGGACATTCAGTACTTC.

The chain employs TRBV30 and TRBJ1-4, with 8 bases aligning to TRBD1. This CDR3 is 17 amino acids long. The trim removed 0 bases at V and 2 bases at J, leaving 8 bases unmatched. Germline V gene sequence: CDR1 GTSNPN, CDR2 SVGIG (reference sequence). The CDR3 nucleotides read TGTGCCTGGAGTGTCCCCCGACAGGGGTTGACTAATGAAAAACTGTTTTTT. It encodes CAWSVPRQGLTNEKLFF.

This chain connects TRBV9 to TRBJ2-5, with TRBD2 as a possible D gene (7 bases). Germline loops: CDR1 SGDLS, CDR2 YYNGEE. Trimming pared 2 bases from V and 5 bases from J, leaving 16 bases between. The CDR3 extends over 15 amino acids. The CDR3 spells CASSVETGGRETQYF. Written as DNA, the CDR3 is TGTGCCAGCAGCGTCGAAACGGGGGGCAGGGAGACCCAGTACTTC.

The rearrangement links TRBV6-2 or TRBV6-3 to TRBJ2-7; TRBD1 matches at 8 bases. The V gene's germline CDR1 is MNHEY and CDR2 SVGEGT. The ends lost 4 bases at V and 7 bases at J; junction bases unmatched: 9. CDR3 length equals 14 residues. CDR3 sequence (DNA): TGTGCCAGCAGTTTTTGGACAGGGCTAGAAGAGCAGTACTTC. Its protein product is CASSFWTGLEEQYF.

As concerns this clone: Within the sample, other DNA sequences also encode this same CDR3. This chain links TRBV7-9 with TRBJ2-7; the D is unclear. Germline CDR1 reads SEHNR; CDR2 reads FQNEAQ (reference sequence). This CDR3 region has 13 residues. V gave up 4 bases and J gave up 2 bases, with 9 bases separating them. CDR3 in DNA: TGTGCCAGCAGCTCCGGCCGCGCCTACGAGCAGTACTTC. This gives the protein CASSSGRAYEQYF.

The CDR3 region has the DNA TGTGCCAGCAGTGGTGGGGGAGGGTTGAGCAATCAGCCCCAGCATTTT. Translation gives CASSGGGGLSNQPQHF. This chain joins TRBV2 and TRBJ1-5; a weak D match, TRBD1 (5 bases). CDR1 and CDR2 (germline): SNHLY, FYNNEI. With 4 bases removed from V and 1 base from J, the gap between germline ends came to 14 bases. The CDR3 consists of 16 residues.

The chain links TRBV4-1 to TRBJ2-5, with TRBD2 matching over 9 bases. CDR3 length: 15 amino acids. Germline V CDR1 and CDR2: MGHRA, YSYEKL. The trim removed 3 bases at V and 2 bases at J, leaving 4 bases unmatched. The CDR3 nucleotides are TGCGCCAGCAGCCAGGCGGGAGGGCTACAAGAGACCCAGTACTTC. Protein sequence: CASSQAGGLQETQYF.

This clone showed up just once. The chain recombines TRBV28 with TRBJ1-5; 8 bases are shared with TRBD1. CDR1 and CDR2 (germline): MDHEN, SYDVKM. V was clipped by 7 bases and J by 7 bases; unmatched bases: 12. The CDR3 length is 15 residues. The CDR3 DNA reads as TGTGCCAGCAACATCGGACAGGGCTACCGCCAGCCCCAGCATTTT. Translating it yields CASNIGQGYRQPQHF.

This CDR3 reads CASSVGGGGGYGEQFF. The CDR3 bases are TGTGCCAGCAGCGTAGGCGGGGGGGGAGGTTACGGTGAGCAGTTCTTC. The chain employs TRBV9 and TRBJ2-1; TRBD2 agrees at 9 bases. The CDR3 has 16 residues. J was trimmed by 9 bases and V by 0 bases; bases with no gene match: 10. Germline CDR1 and CDR2: SGDLS and YYNGEE.

This rearrangement joins TRBV19 to TRBJ1-5, with 7 nucleotides matching TRBD1. The CDR3 runs 15 residues. V lost 6 bases, J lost 6 bases, and 11 bases stayed unmatched. The germline CDR1 and CDR2 sequences are LNHDA and SQIVND (reference sequence). The CDR3 DNA follows: TGTGCCAGTAGGCCCCTCTTACAGGGGCTTCAGCCCCAGCATTTT. Translation: CASRPLLQGLQPQHF.

The chain is built from TRBV5-1 and TRBJ1-2; a weak D match, TRBD1 (5 bases). Trimming pared 6 bases from V and 4 bases from J, leaving 10 bases between. The CDR3 totals 12 residues. Germline CDR1 reads SGHRS; CDR2 reads YFSETQ. CDR3 bases: TGCGCCAGCAATGACAGCCCCTATGGCTACACCTTC. Protein sequence: CASNDSPYGYTF.

This chain connects TRBV7-8 to TRBJ1-2; D is perhaps TRBD1 (6 bases). Germline V gene lookup returns CDR1 SGHVS and CDR2 FQNEAQ. The CDR3 consists of 14 residues. V lost 4 bases and J 4 bases, leaving 13 bases between the germline ends. CDR3 region: CASSSQGFGYGYTF. For the CDR3, the DNA is TGTGCCAGCAGCTCGCAGGGGTTCGGCTATGGCTACACCTTC.

V and J are TRBV29-1 and TRBJ2-5; D is perhaps TRBD2 (7 bases). This CDR3 has 12 amino acids. V was trimmed by 6 bases and J by 5 bases, leaving 13 bases between them. Germline CDR1 SQVTM, CDR2 ANQGSEA. The CDR3 sequence is CSVARGGETQYF. As DNA, the CDR3 is TGCAGCGTGGCAAGGGGGGGCGAGACCCAGTACTTC.

This clone has a single count. The chain employs TRBV7-2 and TRBJ1-6; 7 positions agree with TRBD1. Trimming removed 1 base from V and 7 bases from J; junction bases left unmatched: 1. The CDR3 contains 14 residues. Germline loops: CDR1 SGHTA, CDR2 FQGNSA. CDR3 sequence reads: CASSLEQGNSPLHF. The CDR3 nucleotides read TGTGCCAGCAGCTTAGAACAGGGGAATTCACCCCTCCACTTT.

J is TRBJ2-3 and V is TRBV4-1; D gene uncertain. The ends were cut back, 1 base at V and 0 bases at J, with 5 bases in the middle. The CDR3 is 14 amino acids. Per the germline V gene, CDR1 is MGHRA and CDR2 is YSYEKL. Written as DNA, the CDR3 is TGCGCCAGCAGCCAAGCAACTAGCACAGATACGCAGTATTTT. Its translation is CASSQATSTDTQYF.

CDR3 DNA: TGTGCCAGTAGTGCGGACAGACCCGCTCTCGGGTACGAGCAGTACTTC. This gives the protein CASSADRPALGYEQYF. The chain carries TRBV19 and TRBJ2-7, with D possibly TRBD1 on 6 matching bases. The V end was cut by 5 bases, the J end by 4 bases, with 21 bases between. Germline V gene data show CDR1 as LNHDA and CDR2 as SQIVND (reference sequence). This CDR3 is 16 amino acids long.